The subject of this entry is one TCR beta chain. Sequencing was performed with immunoSEQ multiplex PCR; in TCRdb, only in-frame clones are kept and a portion is missing. The profile covers approximately 110,000 clones, with approximately 72% appearing a single time and roughly a fifth taken by the ten largest. The data were obtained in a study of blood T cell repertoires in COVID-19. Study information: Material from acute and convalescent COVID-19 was sourced from the United States, Italy and Spain.

Sequenced input: peripheral blood. The clonotype was recovered from a woman between 65 and 79 years old with acute or convalescent COVID-19.

As DNA, the CDR3 is TGCGCCAGCAGCCCCTCTAGCGGGCCAACAGATACGCAGTATTTT. Translating it yields CASSPSSGPTDTQYF. This chain joins TRBV5-1 and TRBJ2-3; 8 bases agree with TRBD2. With V trimmed by 4 bases and J by 3 bases, 7 bases remained unmatched. Per germline, CDR1 SGHRS and CDR2 YFSETQ. CDR3 size: 15 residues.